This TCR beta chain was sequenced in a study of cytomegalovirus exposure and HLA in healthy donors. The PCR made use of 60 Vbeta and 13 Jbeta primers. Using immunoSEQ multiplex PCR, the repertoire was profiled, and TCRdb retains in-frame clones only, with some absent. The table lists tens of thousands of clones, about 73% of them singletons, with about 15% in the top ten. In the case of this clone: Its antigen remains unidentified.

Study-level results: HLA alleles were associated with fewer than 20,000 TCR beta sequences in a later analysis at 0.05 false discovery rate.

Germline V lookup: CDR1 MGHRA, CDR2 YSYEKL. The CDR3 has 14 amino acids. V was trimmed by 1 base and J by 6 bases, leaving 10 bases between them. Material for sequencing was PBMCs. The sequence was collected from a woman aged 45-60 years in good health and CMV-seropositive. This chain uses TRBV4-1 with TRBJ1-3; D is unresolved. The CDR3 sequence: CASSQVTSQNTIYF. Here the CDR3 DNA reads TGCGCCAGCAGCCAAGTGACTTCCCAAAACACCATATATTTT.